This passage covers 14 T cell receptor beta chains from one sample sequenced in a study of vaccination and CD4 T cells after COVID-19. Each CDR3 protein is one row after TCRdb ran MiXCR on the PCR reads. The table includes about 18,000 distinct CDR3 sequences, approximately 65% detected once. This specimen was CD4+ T cells from blood, taken before SARS-CoV-2 vaccination. The receptors originated from a human donor who had recovered from COVID-19.

This clonotype is a singleton in its sample. The chain employs TRBV27 and TRBJ2-3; D might be TRBD1 or TRBD2, each matching 6 bases. This CDR3 is 15 amino acids long. Germline values: CDR1 MNHEY, CDR2 SMNVEV (reference sequence). V gave up 6 bases and J gave up 2 bases, with 15 bases separating them. The CDR3 sequence: CASRGAGQNTDTQYF. CDR3 nucleotide sequence: TGTGCCAGCAGGGGGGCGGGACAAAACACAGATACGCAGTATTTT.

The J gene is TRBJ1-2, the V gene TRBV30, with unresolved D. Trimming cost V 2 bases and J 8 bases, with 27 bases left between them. Germline CDR1 GTSNPN, CDR2 SVGIG (reference sequence). CDR3 length equals 17 residues. CDR3: CAWSSLRIQAEVNGYTF. CDR3 nucleotide sequence: TGTGCCTGGAGTTCTCTTCGGATCCAAGCCGAGGTAAACGGCTACACCTTC.

The chain uses TRBV4-1 and TRBJ2-3; 12 nucleotides align to TRBD2. Germline lookup yields CDR1 MGHRA and CDR2 YSYEKL. CDR3 size: 16 residues. Trimming at V came to 3 bases and at J to 6 bases, leaving 7 bases not matched to a gene. The CDR3 is CASSHGLAGPRDTQYF. CDR3 coding DNA: TGCGCCAGCAGCCACGGACTAGCGGGGCCCCGGGATACGCAGTATTTT.

The rearrangement uses TRBV2 and TRBJ2-5; the match to TRBD2 covers 9 bases. The V gene end was trimmed by 3 bases and the J gene end by 5 bases; junction bases not matched to a gene: 10. Germline loops: CDR1 SNHLY, CDR2 FYNNEI. The CDR3 runs 16 residues. The CDR3 bases are TGTGCCAGCAGTGATAGCGGGAGATATGGTGGGGAGACCCAGTACTTC. Encoded protein: CASSDSGRYGGETQYF.

CDR3: CASSRHEGLAGGPRTGELFF. CDR3 DNA: TGTGCCAGCAGTCGCCACGAGGGACTAGCGGGAGGGCCACGGACCGGGGAGCTGTTTTTT. The V and J genes are TRBV6-2 or TRBV6-3 and TRBJ2-2; 16 bases align to TRBD2. The CDR3 runs to 20 residues. With V trimmed by 5 bases and J by 5 bases, 14 bases remained unmatched. CDR1 and CDR2 (germline): MNHEY, SVGEGT.

The J gene is TRBJ1-5, the V gene TRBV20-1; TRBD1 agrees at 9 bases. The CDR3 loop spans 13 amino acids. In germline, CDR1 is DFQATT, CDR2 SNEGSKA (reference sequence). J lost 4 bases, V lost 4 bases, and 2 bases had no gene match. The CDR3 region has the DNA TGCAGTGCTACGGGACAGGGAAATCAGCCCCAGCATTTT. This gives the protein CSATGQGNQPQHF.

Only a few counts were recorded for this clonotype. This rearrangement joins TRBV28 to TRBJ2-1; 10 bases are a match to TRBD1. The CDR3 consists of 15 residues. The V and J ends lost 6 bases and 4 bases, in that order; junction bases with no gene match: 6. The germline CDR1 and CDR2 sequences are MDHEN and SYDVKM. The CDR3 coding sequence is TGTGCCAGCAGCCTGACAGGGGGCGCGTACAATGAGCAGTTCTTC. This sequence encodes CASSLTGGAYNEQFF.

A few counts support this clonotype. V and J are TRBV6-1 and TRBJ1-1, with 8 bases fitting TRBD1. Trimming took 8 bases from V and 3 from J; bases not matched to a gene: 8. The CDR3 runs 14 residues. Germline values: CDR1 MNHNS, CDR2 SASEGT. The CDR3 region is CASRPGGADTEAFF. The CDR3 DNA sequence: TGTGCCAGCCGGCCAGGGGGCGCGGACACTGAAGCTTTCTTT.

This clonotype turned up a few times. CDR3 protein: CASSRTGGTEAFF. The CDR3, as DNA: TGCGCCAGCAGCCGAACGGGGGGGACTGAAGCTTTCTTT. This sequence joins TRBV4-1 and TRBJ1-1; the D gene is possibly TRBD1 (5 bases). From germline, CDR1 is MGHRA and CDR2 YSYEKL. The CDR3 extends over 13 amino acids. The V and J ends lost 4 bases and 5 bases respectively, with 11 bases between them.

This clonotype was found once. The chain employs TRBV10-3 and TRBJ1-6; 8 bases align to TRBD1. Trimming removed 2 bases from V and 7 bases from J; junction bases left unmatched: 10. Germline CDR1 ENHRY, CDR2 SYGVKD. This CDR3 comprises 17 residues. CDR3: CAISEDRGGALNSPLHF. The CDR3 nucleotides read TGTGCCATCAGTGAGGACAGGGGAGGGGCGCTGAATTCACCCCTCCACTTT.

The DNA for the CDR3 is TGTGCCAGCTCACGAGAGGGGGCAACGTACACTGAAGCTTTCTTT. This codes for CASSREGATYTEAFF. This rearrangement joins TRBV18 to TRBJ1-1, with 7 bases aligning to TRBD1. CDR3 length equals 15 residues. The germline gives CDR1 KGHSH, CDR2 LQKENI. J lost 3 bases, V lost 4 bases, and 8 bases had no gene match.

The chain links TRBV27 to TRBJ1-1; no clear D gene. The CDR3 is made up of 16 amino acids. Germline V gene sequence: CDR1 MNHEY, CDR2 SMNVEV (reference sequence). Trimming removed 5 bases at V and 1 base at J, with 17 bases between. The CDR3 coding sequence is TGTGCCAGCAGTCCGCGTGGGGATTGGAGGAACACTGAAGCTTTCTTT. Its protein is CASSPRGDWRNTEAFF.

This clonotype was recorded a few times. The rearrangement uses TRBV7-2 and TRBJ2-3; D is undetermined. CDR3 size: 11 residues. Trimming removed 4 bases from V and 2 bases from J, with 1 base in between. Germline CDR1 and CDR2: SGHTA and FQGNSA. CDR3 coding DNA: TGTGCCAGCAGCTACACAGATACGCAGTATTTT. Protein: CASSYTDTQYF.

The CDR3 here is CASSWDSEGYEQYF. The CDR3 DNA reads TGTGCCAGCAGTTGGGACTCTGAGGGATACGAGCAGTACTTC. The V gene is TRBV6-5, the J gene TRBJ2-7, with D perhaps TRBD2 (6 bases). This CDR3 spans 14 amino acids. V lost 4 bases, J lost 4 bases, and 14 bases lay in between. The germline V gene has CDR1 MNHEY and CDR2 SVGAGI.